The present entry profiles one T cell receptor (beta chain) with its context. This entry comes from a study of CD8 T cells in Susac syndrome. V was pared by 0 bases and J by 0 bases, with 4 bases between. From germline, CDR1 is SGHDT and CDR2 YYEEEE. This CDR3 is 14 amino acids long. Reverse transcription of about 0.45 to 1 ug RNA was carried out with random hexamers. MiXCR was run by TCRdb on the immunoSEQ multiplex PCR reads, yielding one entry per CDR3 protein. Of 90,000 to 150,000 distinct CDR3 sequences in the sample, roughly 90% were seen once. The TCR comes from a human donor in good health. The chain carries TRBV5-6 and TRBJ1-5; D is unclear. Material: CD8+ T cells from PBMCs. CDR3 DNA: TGTGCCAGCAGCTTGGACAGTAGCAATCAGCCCCAGCATTTT. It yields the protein CASSLDSSNQPQHF.